This TCR beta chain was documented in a study of Tregs in tolerant kidney transplant recipients. General study results and limits: Biological reproducibility was not directly addressed, but technical replication error appeared minimal.

With 6 bases clipped from V and 4 bases from J, the junction kept 9 bases outside the gene matches. The CDR3 totals 17 residues. Per the germline V gene, CDR1 is MNHEY and CDR2 is SMNVEV (reference sequence). The table came from immunoSEQ multiplex PCR; TCRdb's copy has only in-frame clones and leaves some out. The sample records some 240,000 clones, 84% being singletons. About this clone itself: Its antigen remains unknown.

The material sequenced was CD4+ T cells from blood. The TCR comes from a human donor in good health. The chain joins TRBV27 to TRBJ2-7; TRBD2 matches 16 bases. The CDR3 nucleotides read TGTGCCAGCAGCCTCGGGACTAGCGGGAGGGCCAGGTACGAGCAGTACTTC. Translation gives CASSLGTSGRARYEQYF.